This T cell receptor (beta chain) was identified during a study of Ad26.COV2.S vaccination and SARS-CoV-2 variants. The treatment was: over 15 received Ad26.COV2.S at low or high dose, single or two shots; 5 received placebo; per-sample allocation not given. Samples analyzed were those drawn on day 63 after the first vaccine or placebo injection. The V and J ends lost 0 bases and 6 bases respectively, with 17 bases between them. Germline CDR1 is LGHDT and CDR2 is YNNKEL (reference sequence). This CDR3 comprises 16 residues. Measured with immunoSEQ multiplex PCR; TCRdb has only the in-frame clones, and not every one. The data contain fewer than 500,000 clones, 90% of them singletons.

Sequences were derived from peripheral blood, sampled in a trial of Ad26.COV2.S vaccine versus placebo. The TCR comes from a person between 18 and 60 years old who received the Ad26.COV2.S COVID-19 vaccine or a placebo. The V gene is TRBV3-1 (or the pseudogene TRBV3-2), the J gene TRBJ2-5; D possibly corresponds to TRBD2 (6 bases). CDR3 amino acids: CASSQDTPGVAKTQYF. CDR3 in DNA: TGTGCCAGCAGCCAAGATACGCCGGGAGTAGCGAAGACCCAGTACTTC.